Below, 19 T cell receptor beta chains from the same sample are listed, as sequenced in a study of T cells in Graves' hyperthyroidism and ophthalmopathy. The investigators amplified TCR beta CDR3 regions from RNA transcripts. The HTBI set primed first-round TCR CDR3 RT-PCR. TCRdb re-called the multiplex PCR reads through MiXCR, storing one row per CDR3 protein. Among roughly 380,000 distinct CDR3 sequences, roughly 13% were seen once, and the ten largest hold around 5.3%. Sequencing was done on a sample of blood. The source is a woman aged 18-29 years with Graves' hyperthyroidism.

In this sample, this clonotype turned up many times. CDR3 residues: CASSRREEDTQYF. Here the CDR3 DNA reads TGTGCCAGCAGCCGAAGGGAGGAAGATACGCAGTATTTT. The V and J genes are TRBV12-3 or TRBV12-4 and TRBJ2-3; TRBD2 might be the D (6 bases). Trimming pared 6 bases from V and 5 bases from J, leaving 12 bases between. The CDR3 runs 13 residues.

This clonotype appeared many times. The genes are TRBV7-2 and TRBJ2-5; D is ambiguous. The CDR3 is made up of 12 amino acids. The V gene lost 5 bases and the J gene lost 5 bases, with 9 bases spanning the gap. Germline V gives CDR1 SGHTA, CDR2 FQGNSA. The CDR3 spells CASSLGHETQYF. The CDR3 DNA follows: TGTGCCAGCAGCCTAGGTCATGAGACCCAGTACTTC. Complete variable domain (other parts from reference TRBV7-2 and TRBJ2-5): GAGVSQSPSNKVTEKGKDVELRCDPISGHTALYWYRQSLGQGLEFLIYFQGNSAPDKSGLPSDRFSAERTGGSVSTLTIQRTQQEDSAVYLCASSLGHETQYFGPGTRLLVL.

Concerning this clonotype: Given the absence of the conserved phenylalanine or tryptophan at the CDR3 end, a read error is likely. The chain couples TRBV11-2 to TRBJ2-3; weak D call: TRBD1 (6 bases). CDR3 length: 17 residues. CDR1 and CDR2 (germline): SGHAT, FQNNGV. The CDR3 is CASSQEGTGTRADTQYS. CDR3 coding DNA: TGCGCCAGCAGCCAAGAGGGAACAGGGACCCGGGCAGATACGCAGTATTCT.

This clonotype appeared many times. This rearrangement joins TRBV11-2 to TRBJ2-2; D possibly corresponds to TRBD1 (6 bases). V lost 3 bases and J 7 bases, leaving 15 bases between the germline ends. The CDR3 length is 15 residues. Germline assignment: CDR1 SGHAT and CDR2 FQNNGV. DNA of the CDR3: TGTGCCAGCAGCTTGGTCGACAGGCTCGGCGGGGAGCTGTTTTTT. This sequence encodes CASSLVDRLGGELFF.

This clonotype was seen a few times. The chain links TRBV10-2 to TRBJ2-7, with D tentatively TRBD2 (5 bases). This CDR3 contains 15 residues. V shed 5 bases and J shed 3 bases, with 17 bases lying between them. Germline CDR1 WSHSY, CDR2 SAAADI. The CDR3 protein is CASSSTWELLYEQYF. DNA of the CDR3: TGCGCCAGCAGTTCGACGTGGGAGCTTCTCTACGAGCAGTACTTC.

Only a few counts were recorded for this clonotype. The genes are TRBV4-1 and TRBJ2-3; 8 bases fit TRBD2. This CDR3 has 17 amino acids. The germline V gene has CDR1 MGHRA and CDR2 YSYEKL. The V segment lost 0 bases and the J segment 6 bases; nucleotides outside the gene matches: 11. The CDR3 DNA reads TGCGCCAGCAGCCAAGATCGATTAGCGGGAAGGTCCGATACGCAGTATTTT. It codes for CASSQDRLAGRSDTQYF.

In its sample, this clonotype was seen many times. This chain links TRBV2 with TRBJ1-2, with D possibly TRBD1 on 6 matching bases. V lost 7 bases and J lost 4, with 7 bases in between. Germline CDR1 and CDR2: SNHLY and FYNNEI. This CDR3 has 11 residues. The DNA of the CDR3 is TGTGCCAGCAAACAGGGCTATGGCTACACCTTC. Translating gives CASKQGYGYTF.

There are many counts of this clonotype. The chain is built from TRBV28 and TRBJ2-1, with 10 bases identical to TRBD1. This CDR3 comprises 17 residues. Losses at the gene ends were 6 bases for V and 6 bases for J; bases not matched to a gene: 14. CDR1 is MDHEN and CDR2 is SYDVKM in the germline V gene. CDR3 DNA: TGTGCCAGCAGCCCGCTGGGACAGGGGAATAGGGCCAATGAGCAGTTCTTC. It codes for CASSPLGQGNRANEQFF. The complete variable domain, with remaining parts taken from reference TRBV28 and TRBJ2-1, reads DVKVTQSSRYLVKRTGEKVFLECVQDMDHENMFWYRQDPGLGLRLIYFSYDVKMKEKGDIPEGYSVSREKKERFSLILESASTNQTSMYLCASSPLGQGNRANEQFFGPGTRLTVL.

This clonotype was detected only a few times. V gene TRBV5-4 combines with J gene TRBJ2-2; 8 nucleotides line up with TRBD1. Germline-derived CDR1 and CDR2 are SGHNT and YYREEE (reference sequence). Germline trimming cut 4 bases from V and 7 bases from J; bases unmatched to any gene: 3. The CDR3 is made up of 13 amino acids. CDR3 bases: TGTGCCAGCAGCCCCGGACAGGGCGGGGAGCTGTTTTTT. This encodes CASSPGQGGELFF.

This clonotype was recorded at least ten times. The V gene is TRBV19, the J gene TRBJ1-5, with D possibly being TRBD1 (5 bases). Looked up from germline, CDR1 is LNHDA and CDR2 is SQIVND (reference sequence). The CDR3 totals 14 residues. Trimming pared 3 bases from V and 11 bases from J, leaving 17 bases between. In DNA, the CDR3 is TGTGCCAGTAGTATTCAAGACAGACTACCGACCCAGCATTTT. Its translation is CASSIQDRLPTQHF.

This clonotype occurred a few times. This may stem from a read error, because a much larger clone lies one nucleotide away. The CDR3 protein is CANSLPRSRTNPEAFF. DNA for the CDR3: TGTGCCAACAGTTTACCCCGGTCCAGAACTAACCCTGAAGCTTTCTTT. This chain joins TRBV28 and TRBJ1-1; D unresolved. Germline assignment: CDR1 MDHEN and CDR2 SYDVKM. The CDR3 has 16 amino acids.

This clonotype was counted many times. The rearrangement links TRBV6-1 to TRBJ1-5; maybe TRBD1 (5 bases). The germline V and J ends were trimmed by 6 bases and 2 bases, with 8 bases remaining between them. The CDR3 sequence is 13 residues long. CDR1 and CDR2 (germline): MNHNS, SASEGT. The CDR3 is CASRRDGNQPQHF. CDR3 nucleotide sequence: TGTGCCAGCAGGAGGGACGGCAATCAGCCCCAGCATTTT.

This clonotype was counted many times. This chain's CDR3 is CASSRGAIGYTF. The CDR3 DNA follows: TGTGCCAGCTCCAGGGGGGCAATTGGCTACACCTTC. This chain joins TRBV2 and TRBJ1-2; 7 bases line up with TRBD1. The CDR3 covers 12 residues. CDR1 is SNHLY, CDR2 FYNNEI, per germline. The V segment lost 8 bases and the J segment 7 bases; nucleotides outside the gene matches: 7.

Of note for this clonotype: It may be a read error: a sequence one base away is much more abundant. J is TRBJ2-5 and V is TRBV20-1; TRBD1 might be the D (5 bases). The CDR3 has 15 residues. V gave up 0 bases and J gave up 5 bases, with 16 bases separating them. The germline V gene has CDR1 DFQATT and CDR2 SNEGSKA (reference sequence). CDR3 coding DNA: TGCAGTGCTAGAGACGGACACTTACCCGGGGAGACCCAGTACTTC. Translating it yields CSARDGHLPGETQYF.

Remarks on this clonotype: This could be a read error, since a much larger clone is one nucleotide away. The CDR3 DNA follows: TGCGCCAGCAGCTTGGAGCCCACGGGGGTAGAAGAGACCCAGTACTTC. Translation: CASSLEPTGVEETQYF. This rearrangement joins TRBV5-1 to TRBJ2-5; TRBD2 might be the D (6 bases). Germline CDR1 is SGHRS and CDR2 is YFSETQ. CDR3 size: 16 residues. V was shortened by 0 bases and J by 3 bases, with 15 bases between the two germline ends.

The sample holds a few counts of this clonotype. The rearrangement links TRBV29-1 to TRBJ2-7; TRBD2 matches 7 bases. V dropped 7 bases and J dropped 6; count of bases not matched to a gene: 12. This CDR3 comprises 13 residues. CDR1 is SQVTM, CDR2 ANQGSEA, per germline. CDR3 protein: CSAGGVGGLEQYF. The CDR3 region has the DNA TGCAGCGCTGGGGGGGTTGGTGGCCTCGAGCAGTACTTC.

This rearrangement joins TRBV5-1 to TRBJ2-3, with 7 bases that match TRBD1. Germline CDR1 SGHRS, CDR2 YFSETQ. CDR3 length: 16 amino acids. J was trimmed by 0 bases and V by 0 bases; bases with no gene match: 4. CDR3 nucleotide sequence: TGCGCCAGCAGCTTGGGGGGACAGTGGAGCACAGATACGCAGTATTTT. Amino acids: CASSLGGQWSTDTQYF.

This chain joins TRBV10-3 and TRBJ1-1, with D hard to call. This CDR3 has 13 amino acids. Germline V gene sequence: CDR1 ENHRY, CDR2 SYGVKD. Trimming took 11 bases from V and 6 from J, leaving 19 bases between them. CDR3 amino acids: CAAQTRRSAEAFF. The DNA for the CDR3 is TGTGCCGCCCAGACACGCCGGAGCGCTGAAGCTTTCTTT.

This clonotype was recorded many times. The CDR3 DNA reads TGTGCCAGCAGCTTGAAGCCGGGGTCTGAAGCTTTCTTT. This gives the protein CASSLKPGSEAFF. The chain has TRBV7-3 and TRBJ1-1; D gene unclear. There are 13 residues in the CDR3. CDR1 is SGHTA, CDR2 FQGTGA, per germline. V was trimmed by 3 bases and J by 6 bases, leaving 11 bases between them.